This TCR beta chain was documented in a study of blood T cell repertoires in COVID-19. Whole-study context: The United States, Italy and Spain were the sources of the acute and convalescent COVID-19 samples. Sources were T cells, B-cell-depleted T cells, or PBMCs; the material itself was cDNA or gDNA.

Source study methods: Cell counts per sample came from amplifying reference gene primers. Libraries were prepared by immunoSEQ multiplex PCR; TCRdb keeps only in-frame clonotypes and omits some of them. The V and J calls and clone size are taken from that table; D and trimming were inferred from the DNA. The repertoire holds over 100,000 clones, 70% to 80% seen once, with about 9% in the top ten. The sequenced material came from peripheral blood. The receptor was derived from a man in his sixties with active or convalescent COVID-19.

Here the CDR3 reads CASSQEGQGLYGYTF. DNA of the CDR3: TGTGCCAGCAGCCAGGAGGGACAGGGTTTGTATGGCTACACCTTC. The gene calls are TRBV4-2 and TRBJ1-2; 9 nucleotides line up with TRBD1. CDR1 is LGHNA, CDR2 YNFKEQ, per germline. Germline trimming cut 3 bases from V and 5 bases from J; bases unmatched to any gene: 7. The CDR3 length is 15 residues.